The T cell receptor beta chain under discussion was sequenced for a study of blood T cell repertoires in COVID-19. Sequencing used immunoSEQ multiplex PCR; TCRdb keeps in-frame clones, though not all of them. The profile shows over 300,000 clones, about nine tenths of them singletons. V was clipped by 0 bases and J by 5 bases, with 5 bases between them. Germline CDR1 LNHNV, CDR2 YYDKDF (reference sequence). The CDR3 consists of 13 residues. The chain links TRBV15 to TRBJ2-4, with D perhaps TRBD1 (5 bases). This TCR came from a woman in her forties who had recovered from COVID-19. The specimen was PBMCs or T cells enriched from blood (not recorded which). The CDR3 is CATSRDRENIQYF. CDR3 nucleotide sequence: TGTGCCACCAGCAGAGACAGGGAAAACATTCAGTACTTC.